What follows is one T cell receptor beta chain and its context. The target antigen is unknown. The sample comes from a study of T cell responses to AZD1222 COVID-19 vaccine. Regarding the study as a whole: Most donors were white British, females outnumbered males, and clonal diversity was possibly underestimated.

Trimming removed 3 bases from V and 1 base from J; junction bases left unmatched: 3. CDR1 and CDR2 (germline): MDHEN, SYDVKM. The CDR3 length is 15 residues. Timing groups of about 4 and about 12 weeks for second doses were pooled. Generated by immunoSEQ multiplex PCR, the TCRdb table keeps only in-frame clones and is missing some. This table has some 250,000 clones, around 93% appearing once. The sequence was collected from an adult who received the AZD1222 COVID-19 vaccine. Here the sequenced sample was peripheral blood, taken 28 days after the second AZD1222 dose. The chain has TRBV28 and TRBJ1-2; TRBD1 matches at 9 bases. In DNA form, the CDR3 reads TGTGCCAGCAGTTTGGCGGGACAGGGTAACTATGGCTACACCTTC. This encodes CASSLAGQGNYGYTF.